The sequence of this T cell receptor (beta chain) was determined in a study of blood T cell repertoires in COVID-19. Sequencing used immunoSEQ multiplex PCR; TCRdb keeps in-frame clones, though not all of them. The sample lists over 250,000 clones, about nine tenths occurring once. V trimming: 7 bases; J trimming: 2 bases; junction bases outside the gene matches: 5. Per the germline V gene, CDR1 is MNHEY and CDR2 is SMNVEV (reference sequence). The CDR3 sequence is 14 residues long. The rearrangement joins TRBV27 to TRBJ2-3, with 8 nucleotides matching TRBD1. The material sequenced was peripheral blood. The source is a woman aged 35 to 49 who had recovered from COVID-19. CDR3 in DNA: TGTGCCAGCACCTCAGGGGGCCCCACAGATACGCAGTATTTT. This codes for CASTSGGPTDTQYF.